This T cell receptor (beta chain) is drawn from a study of OX40 agonist ivuxolimab in advanced cancers. Study in general: The diagnoses of dose-escalation patients were hepatocellular carcinoma, melanoma, renal cell or head and neck cancer. Partial responses occurred in three patients (one hepatocellular carcinoma, two cutaneous melanoma).

Germline lookup yields CDR1 MGHRA and CDR2 YSYEKL. V shed 6 bases, J shed 4 bases, and the junction held 3 bases outside the gene matches. The length of the CDR3 is 15 residues. Method: immunoSEQ multiplex PCR; TCRdb's copy keeps in-frame clones and lacks some. The sample has 45,000 to 60,000 clones, just over 90% seen once. The TCR was taken from an adult with an advanced solid tumor such as melanoma, head and neck, liver or kidney cancer. The sample was CD4+ or CD8+ T cells sorted from blood, taken in a trial of the OX40 agonist ivuxolimab. The chain carries TRBV4-1 and TRBJ2-1; 13 nucleotides agree with TRBD2. In nucleotides, the CDR3 is TGCGCCAGCAGACTAGCGGGGGGGCTATACAATGAGCAGTTCTTC. It yields the protein CASRLAGGLYNEQFF.